The rows below give T cell receptor beta chains drawn from one sample of a study of shared clonotypes between healthy human individuals. The method was immunoSEQ multiplex PCR; TCRdb's version includes in-frame clones alone and lacks a portion of them. The sample consists of about 680,000 clones, 92% of them appearing once. The specimen sequenced was naive CD8+ T cells sorted from blood. Receptor source: a man aged 25-40 years in good health. CDR3s include the opening cysteine and the closing phenylalanine or tryptophan. A D gene is named only where the DNA matches it firmly. The listing skips clone size in some rows; elsewhere it reads once, few, many or a size class.

clone_size j_call v_call d_call cdr3_nt cdr3_aa
. TRBJ2-3 TRBV7-6 . TGTGCCAGCAGCTTAGTGTCTCGCGGAGCCAGCACAGATACGCAGTATTTT CASSLVSRGASTDTQYF
. TRBJ2-1 TRBV27 TRBD2 TGTGCCAGCAGTTTAACTAGCGGGAGGGCCAATGAGCAGTTCTTC CASSLTSGRANEQFF
. TRBJ2-2 TRBV15 TRBD2 TGTGCCACCAGCACAACTAGCGGGCTGAACACCGGGGAGCTGTTTTTT CATSTTSGLNTGELFF
. TRBJ2-2 TRBV7-9 . TGTGCCAGCAGCGGACGGACAACCGGGGAGCTGTTTTTT CASSGRTTGELFF
. TRBJ2-3 TRBV15 . TGTGCCACCAGCAGAGGGCGGGCCGGCACAGATACGCAGTATTTT CATSRGRAGTDTQYF
. TRBJ2-1 TRBV7-3 . TGTGCCAGCAGCTTAGATGGGAGAGGTTACGATGAGCAGTTCTTC CASSLDGRGYDEQFF
. TRBJ1-5 TRBV27 . TGTGCCAGCAGGGAGGTGGGGGTGAGGCAGCCCCAGCATTTT CASREVGVRQPQHF
once TRBJ1-2 TRBV6-4 . TGTGCCAGCAGTGACGACGCGAAAACGTTAGGTGGCTACACCTTC CASSDDAKTLGGYTF
. TRBJ2-1 TRBV28 TRBD2 TGTGCCTTATCATTGGGAGCGGGAGGTGGGTACAATGAGCAGTTCTTC CALSLGAGGGYNEQFF
. TRBJ2-7 TRBV7-9 TRBD1 TGTGCCAGCAGCCCGGCCCAAGGACAGGGGTTTGACGAGCAGTACTTC CASSPAQGQGFDEQYF
. TRBJ1-1 TRBV9 . TGTGCCAGCAGCGGACCCTGGACAATCGACCAAGCTTTCTTT CASSGPWTIDQAFF
. TRBJ2-3 TRBV27 TRBD2 TGTGCCAGCAGTCCCGAAGCGGGAGCCTTGGGAGATACGCAGTATTTT CASSPEAGALGDTQYF
. TRBJ2-3 TRBV19 TRBD2 TGTGCCAGTAGTACCGACTCTACTAGCGGGAGAACAGATACGCAGTATTTT CASSTDSTSGRTDTQYF
. TRBJ2-5 TRBV27 TRBD1 TGTGCCAGCAGTCGAATACAGGGGGCTCAGGCGACCCAGTACTTC CASSRIQGAQATQYF
. TRBJ2-7 TRBV11-3 . TGTGCCAGCAGCTCACTAGGGTCGAACGAGCAGTACTTC CASSSLGSNEQYF
. TRBJ2-2 TRBV7-6 . TGTGCCAGCAGCTTAGCGACCGCCCGGGGAACCGGGGAGCTGTTTTTT CASSLATARGTGELFF